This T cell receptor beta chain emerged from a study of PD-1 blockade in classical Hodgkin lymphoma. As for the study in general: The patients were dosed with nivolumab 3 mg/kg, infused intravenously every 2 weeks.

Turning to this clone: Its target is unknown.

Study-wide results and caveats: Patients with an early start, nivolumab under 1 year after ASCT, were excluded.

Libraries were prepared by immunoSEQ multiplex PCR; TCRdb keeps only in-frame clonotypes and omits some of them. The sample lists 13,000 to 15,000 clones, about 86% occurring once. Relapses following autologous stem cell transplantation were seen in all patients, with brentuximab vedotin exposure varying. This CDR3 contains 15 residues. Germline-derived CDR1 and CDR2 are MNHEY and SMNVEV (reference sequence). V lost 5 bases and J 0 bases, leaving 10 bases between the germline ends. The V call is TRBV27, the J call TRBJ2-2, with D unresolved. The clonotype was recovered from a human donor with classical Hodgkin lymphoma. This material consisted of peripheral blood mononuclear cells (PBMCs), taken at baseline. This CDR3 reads CASSGLDANTGELFF. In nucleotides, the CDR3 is TGTGCCAGCAGTGGGTTAGACGCGAACACCGGGGAGCTGTTTTTT.